This T cell receptor (beta chain) was observed in a study of T cell responses to AZD1222 COVID-19 vaccine (TCRdb year 2021). About the investigation overall: AZD1222 recipients given second doses at about 4 weeks or at about 12 weeks were pooled, since spike-specific TCR depth and breadth were not found to differ between the two schedules. TCR sequencing was performed for fewer than 250 trial participants, of whom about 200 were given two doses of AZD1222 and around 25 were given two doses of MenACWY control vaccine. Trial participants were enrolled by age into subgroups of 18-55, 56-69 and 70-plus years, and around 150, 28 and 57 TCR-sequenced participants, respectively, were included in these subgroups. On the study overall, not on this receptor specifically: Nearly half of unique spike-specific TCRs reportedly recognized epitopes outside regions mutated in the B.1.351 and B.1.1.7 variants. In the small 56-69-year group, the increase in depth fell short of significance, most likely because of low power. Most participants were white British and females outnumbered males, and the authors suggested that clonal diversity may have been underestimated. Spike-specific TCR breadth and depth rose significantly after two AZD1222 doses compared with day 0 and with MenACWY recipients. Because no samples from the day 14 peak response were available, repertoires could be characterized only after the peak T cell response. CD4 TCRs associated with the vaccine covered the entire spike protein, and the dominant responses were in regions 160-218 and 743-854. Conclusions about previously exposed vaccinees were limited because only a handful of AZD1222 recipients were SARS-CoV-2 seropositive at baseline.

As regards this clone: What antigen it recognizes has not been identified. Per-base quality was not reported, and no clone a single base away is much larger than it.

The CDR3 regions of human TCRbeta chains were analyzed by immunosequencing. On the authors' methods: Repertoire TCRs were checked for matches against a reference library of SARS-CoV-2-specific TCRs that had been generated using the MIRA antigen-specificity platform. Breadth was defined as the fraction of unique TCRs that were SARS-CoV-2-associated. Depth was defined as the fraction of total T cells that were SARS-CoV-2-associated. Using the MIRA data, each spike-specific TCR was mapped to the spike region that the TCR reacts to and placed in a CD4 or CD8 class. Log10-transformed breadth and depth values were compared by one-way ANOVA with Sidak's multiple comparisons tests. Drawn from immuneACCESS, this table holds only the in-frame rearrangements with V and J called that TCRdb kept. Clones are partly lost; checked studies trace under half to an unresolved V gene and leave the rest unexplained. That table is the source of V, J and clone size, and D and trimming were worked out from the DNA. The sample table lists under 150,000 clones, approximately 83% of them with a count of one. Roughly 1.6% of the sample is taken by the ten largest.

Read against the paper, the sample's time point label means: baseline before first vaccination. Samples from vaccinated people were obtained from the UK trials COV001 and COV002, which included a single-blind randomized controlled phase 2/3 trial of AZD1222 (ChAdOx1 nCoV-19) in healthy adults. Trial participant PBMC samples were collected at day 0 and day 28 after the second dose for TCRbeta chain sequencing. According to the germline V gene, CDR1 reads SGHAT and CDR2 reads FQNNGV. Between the V and J ends, shortened by 1 base and 6 bases respectively, the junction contains 15 bases. Spanning cysteine to phenylalanine, the CDR3 consists of 16 amino acids. The only DNA kept is the CDR3, 48 bases in frame from the first base.

The chain is assembled from TRBV11-2 and TRBJ2-2, with a weak D call of TRBD1 (5 bases match). The sequence derives from an adult in good health. The sequencing here drew on peripheral blood, taken on day 0 of AZD1222 vaccination. The DNA sequence is given as TGTGCCAGCAGCTTAGTATCAGGGCGTTCTGCCGGGGAGCTGTTTTTT. Its amino acids are CASSLVSGRSAGELFF.